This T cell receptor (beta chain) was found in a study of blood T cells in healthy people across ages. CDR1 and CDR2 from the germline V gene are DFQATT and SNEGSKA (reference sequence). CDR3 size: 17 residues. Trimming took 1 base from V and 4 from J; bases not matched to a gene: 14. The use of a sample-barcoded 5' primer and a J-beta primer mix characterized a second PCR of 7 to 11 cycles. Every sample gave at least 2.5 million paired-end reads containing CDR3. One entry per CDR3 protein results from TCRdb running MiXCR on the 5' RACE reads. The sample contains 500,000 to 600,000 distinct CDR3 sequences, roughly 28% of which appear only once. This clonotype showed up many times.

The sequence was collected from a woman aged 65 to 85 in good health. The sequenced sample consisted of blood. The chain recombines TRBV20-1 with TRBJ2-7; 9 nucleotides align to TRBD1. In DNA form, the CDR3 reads TGCAGTGCTAGAGGCTACCCCCGGGACAGGGATCCGTACGAGCAGTACTTC. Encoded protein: CSARGYPRDRDPYEQYF.